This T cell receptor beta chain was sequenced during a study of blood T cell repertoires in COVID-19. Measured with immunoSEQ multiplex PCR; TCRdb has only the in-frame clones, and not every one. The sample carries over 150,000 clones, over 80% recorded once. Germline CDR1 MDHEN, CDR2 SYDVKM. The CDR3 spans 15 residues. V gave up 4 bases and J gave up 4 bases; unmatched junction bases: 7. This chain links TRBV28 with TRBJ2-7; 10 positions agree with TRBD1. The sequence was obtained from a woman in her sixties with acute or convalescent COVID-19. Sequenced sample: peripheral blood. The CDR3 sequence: CASSSDRGHGYEQYF. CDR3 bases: TGTGCCAGCAGTTCCGACAGGGGGCATGGGTACGAGCAGTACTTC.